This TCR beta chain was captured in a study of shared T cell receptors in the human thymus (dated by TCRdb to the early 2020s). Describing the broader study: The study examined how self-reactive, shared T-cell receptor alpha chains are generated in the human thymus.

Library preparation used the immunoSEQ multiplex PCR assay. The table was pulled from immuneACCESS by TCRdb, which kept in-frame rearrangements only. Such tables lose some clones; where checked, under half of the loss comes from unresolved V genes, and the rest has no known cause. Within this sample are some 700,000 clones, with roughly 90% of them counted one time only. Of the sample, around 0.0099% falls within the top ten clones. V and J lose 5 bases and 0 bases, and a span of 11 bases separates them. The germline V gene (reference sequence) sets CDR1 to MNHEY and CDR2 to SMNVEV. The CDR3 has 14 amino acids, counting the end cysteine and phenylalanine. Only CDR3 DNA is held: 42 bases, read in frame from base 1. In the case of this clone: Its antigen is still unknown. Per-nucleotide qualities are absent, and no much larger clonotype sits a single base away.

The same data also went into a second study, on human thymus T cells. Looking at the second paper: The donors were immunologically healthy infants in Finland who had open corrective cardiac surgery for congenital heart defects. Thymus tissue was collected as surgical resects that were removed during corrective cardiac surgery. V and J gene segment usage appeared biased in both thymic and peripheral blood repertoires. According to the related research, thymic TCR repertoires were highly overlapping among unrelated individuals. TCR alpha and beta repertoires from fewer than ten infant thymus samples and a few related peripheral blood samples were characterized in the study. Donor ages ranged from about 6 to 244 days, and the cohort comprised more than 5 male and a couple of female infants. Thymocytes were released mechanically from tissue and stored at -70 °C as pellets of roughly 8.5-32 million cells. A QIAsymphony instrument was used to extract genomic DNA from frozen cell pellets. The immunoSEQ multiplex PCR assay was used to amplify the TCRB and TCRAD loci from a standardized quantity of quality-controlled genomic DNA. The amplicons covered the V(D)J region and were long enough to include the CDR3 and to identify the V and J genes. The commercial immunoSEQ service was used to sequence amplicons on an Illumina platform. Primer bias and sequencing errors were corrected using previously described methods, and TCRAD and TCRB definitions followed the IMGT database. Analysis of the repertoires was done with immunoSEQ Analyzer 3.0 and VDJTools and included basic statistics, V/J segment usage, diversity estimates, rarefaction and pairwise overlap. Diversity was estimated using the Chao1, ChaoE, Efron-Thisted, Shannon and inverse Simpson indices, and was also estimated on datasets down-sampled to the size of the smallest sample. Repertoire overlap was determined by strict matching of CDR3 nucleotide sequence, V gene and J gene, and Jaccard-based multidimensional scaling clustering was applied. On average, about 800,000 unique TCRB clonotypes were obtained from thymus samples, compared with 65,000 to 90,000 from blood samples.

The clonotype was recovered from a boy younger than two with a congenital heart defect. Donor details come from another sample of the same person, matched by shared clones. The sequenced sample was thymocytes. This receptor chain uses TRBV27 and TRBJ2-7, with a tentative D gene TRBD1 over 5 matching bases. The CDR3 is CASSPGYFSYEQYF. The DNA is as follows: TGTGCCAGCAGTCCAGGGTACTTCTCCTACGAGCAGTACTTC.